The 17 T cell receptor beta chains in this list originate from one sample, sequenced in a study of cytomegalovirus exposure and HLA in healthy donors. With 60 Vbeta and 13 Jbeta primers, the PCR was carried out. TCRdb's table, derived via immunoSEQ multiplex PCR, lists solely in-frame clones and lacks some. The sample yields 110,000 to 150,000 clones, 78% seen once. Sequencing was carried out using PBMCs. The receptors originated from a female donor in good health and CMV-seronegative.

The chain couples TRBV6-4 to TRBJ1-2; 9 nucleotides agree with TRBD1. V was pared by 0 bases and J by 6 bases, with 5 bases of the junction left unmatched. From germline, CDR1 is MRHNA and CDR2 SNTAGT. The CDR3 is 15 amino acids. CDR3 region: CASSDSGQGIDGYTF. In DNA form, the CDR3 reads TGTGCCAGCAGTGACTCAGGACAGGGGATCGATGGCTACACCTTC.

The V call is TRBV19, the J call TRBJ2-1; 7 nucleotides line up with TRBD1. CDR1 LNHDA and CDR2 SQIVND come from the germline V gene (reference sequence). Trimming removed 5 bases from V and 9 bases from J; junction bases left unmatched: 10. CDR3 length: 14 residues. The CDR3 DNA is TGTGCCAGTAGTCCTCGAGGGGGCCACCGTGAGCAGTTCTTC. Amino acids: CASSPRGGHREQFF. The whole variable domain, remainder taken from reference TRBV19 and TRBJ2-1, is DGGITQSPKYLFRKEGQNVTLSCEQNLNHDAMYWYRQDPGQGLRLIYYSQIVNDFQKGDIAEGYSVSREKKESFPLTVTSAQKNPTAFYLCASSPRGGHREQFFGPGTRLTVL.

The CDR3, as DNA: TGCGCCAGCAGCTTGGGCGGGACAGACTATGGCTACACCTTC. As protein: CASSLGGTDYGYTF. The chain uses TRBV5-1 and TRBJ1-2; 7 bases fit TRBD1. Germline CDR1 SGHRS, CDR2 YFSETQ. There are 14 residues in the CDR3. With 0 bases clipped from V and 3 bases from J, the junction kept 2 bases outside the gene matches.

This chain connects TRBV4-2 to TRBJ1-1, with D possibly being TRBD1 (6 bases). The CDR3 length is 13 residues. Trimming removed 0 bases at V and 10 bases at J, with 12 bases between. CDR1 is LGHNA and CDR2 is YNFKEQ in the germline V gene. CDR3 sequence reads: CASSQDQGSGAFF. Written as DNA, the CDR3 is TGTGCCAGCAGCCAAGATCAGGGGAGCGGAGCTTTCTTT.

This chain uses TRBV19 with TRBJ2-1; 16 bases fit TRBD2. The CDR3 totals 16 residues. Germline CDR1 LNHDA, CDR2 SQIVND (reference sequence). V shed 2 bases and J 9 bases; nucleotides not matched to a gene: 4. The chain's CDR3 is CASSISGTSGRGEQFF. CDR3 nucleotide sequence: TGTGCCAGTAGTATATCCGGGACTAGCGGGAGGGGTGAGCAGTTCTTC. Full variable domain (missing parts from reference TRBV19 and TRBJ2-1): DGGITQSPKYLFRKEGQNVTLSCEQNLNHDAMYWYRQDPGQGLRLIYYSQIVNDFQKGDIAEGYSVSREKKESFPLTVTSAQKNPTAFYLCASSISGTSGRGEQFFGPGTRLTVL.

The chain couples TRBV18 to TRBJ1-1; D gene unclear. Germline V CDR1 and CDR2: KGHSH, LQKENI. V was shortened by 3 bases and J by 3 bases, with 23 bases between the two germline ends. This CDR3 has 18 amino acids. The CDR3 here is CASSPREGGPPVDTEAFF. DNA of the CDR3: TGTGCCAGCTCACCCAGAGAGGGCGGGCCCCCTGTGGACACTGAAGCTTTCTTT.

This chain connects TRBV5-1 to TRBJ1-6; D may be TRBD1 (5 bases). V was pared by 0 bases and J by 0 bases, with 13 bases between. The CDR3 sequence is 18 residues long. Germline CDR1 reads SGHRS; CDR2 reads YFSETQ. The CDR3 loop reads CASSLAGRGSSYNSPLHF. For the CDR3, the DNA is TGCGCCAGCAGCTTGGCCGGGCGGGGGAGCTCCTATAATTCACCCCTCCACTTT.

V and J are TRBV5-1 and TRBJ1-3; 8 bases are shared with TRBD1. This CDR3 spans 18 amino acids. Looked up from germline, CDR1 is SGHRS and CDR2 is YFSETQ. V lost 0 bases, J lost 2 bases, and 10 bases stayed unmatched. This CDR3 reads CASSLAPGGYGAGNTIYF. CDR3 DNA: TGCGCCAGCAGCTTGGCCCCAGGGGGCTACGGCGCTGGAAACACCATATATTTT.

The CDR3 DNA is TGTGCCAGCAGCGTCCGGGACAGGGGACCGAACACTGAAGCTTTCTTT. Its translation: CASSVRDRGPNTEAFF. The V and J genes are TRBV9 and TRBJ1-1; the match to TRBD1 covers 10 bases. The V and J ends lost 2 bases and 1 base, in that order; junction bases with no gene match: 5. CDR1 and CDR2 (germline): SGDLS, YYNGEE. CDR3 length: 16 amino acids.

V usage is TRBV19 and J usage is TRBJ1-2; the D gene is possibly TRBD1 (5 bases). CDR1 LNHDA and CDR2 SQIVND come from the germline V gene (reference sequence). The CDR3 is made up of 12 amino acids. The ends were cut back, 6 bases at V and 6 bases at J, with 11 bases in the middle. CDR3 nucleotide sequence: TGTGCCAGTAGGCGCGGGGCCCATGGCTACACCTTC. Its translation is CASRRGAHGYTF.

CDR3 DNA: TGTGCCAGCAGTTTATTTGCGGGGGCAACTAATGAAAAACTGTTTTTT. Amino acid sequence: CASSLFAGATNEKLFF. The chain links TRBV27 to TRBJ1-4; D is possibly TRBD1 (5 bases). V lost 1 base to trimming and J lost 0 bases, with 9 bases between them. In germline, CDR1 is MNHEY, CDR2 SMNVEV (reference sequence). The length of the CDR3 is 16 residues.

The chain combines TRBV9 with TRBJ2-2; TRBD1 matches 7 bases. CDR1 and CDR2 from the germline V gene are SGDLS and YYNGEE. J gave up 5 bases and V 4 bases, and 8 bases lay outside the gene matches. The CDR3 consists of 15 residues. The DNA for the CDR3 is TGTGCCAGCAGCACGACAGGGTGGGGGACCGGGGAGCTGTTTTTT. Protein product: CASSTTGWGTGELFF.

The rearrangement uses TRBV2 and TRBJ2-5, with TRBD1 matching 9 bases. CDR3 length equals 14 residues. Germline V gives CDR1 SNHLY, CDR2 FYNNEI. With V trimmed by 5 bases and J by 5 bases, 6 bases remained unmatched. The DNA of the CDR3 is TGTGCCAGCAGTACGGGACAGGGATGGGAGACCCAGTACTTC. Residues: CASSTGQGWETQYF.

J is TRBJ2-5 and V is TRBV7-7; 8 bases are a match to TRBD1. Germline loops: CDR1 SSHAT, CDR2 FNYEAQ (reference sequence). V gave up 5 bases and J gave up 1 base; unmatched junction bases: 12. CDR3 length: 17 amino acids. The DNA of the CDR3 is TGTGCCAGCAGCAGAAGGGTGGGCGGACAGGGCCAAGAGACCCAGTACTTC. Protein sequence: CASSRRVGGQGQETQYF.

This clone has only one observation. The J gene is TRBJ1-5, the V gene TRBV2; D remains ambiguous. V lost 3 bases to trimming and J lost 0 bases, with 6 bases between them. In germline, CDR1 is SNHLY, CDR2 FYNNEI. The CDR3 consists of 14 residues. The CDR3 DNA sequence: TGTGCCAGCAGTGAGGAGGGTAGCAATCAGCCCCAGCATTTT. Encoded protein: CASSEEGSNQPQHF.

The rearrangement uses TRBV28 and TRBJ2-2, with 8 bases matching TRBD1. V dropped 3 bases and J dropped 7; count of bases not matched to a gene: 7. CDR3 length: 15 residues. CDR1 and CDR2 from the germline V gene are MDHEN and SYDVKM. The CDR3, as DNA: TGTGCCAGCAGTTTGCCAGGGGGCGCAGGCGGGGAGCTGTTTTTT. Its protein is CASSLPGGAGGELFF.

This chain joins TRBV7-6 and TRBJ1-4, with no clear D. The CDR3 loop spans 15 amino acids. Per germline, CDR1 SGHVS and CDR2 FNYEAQ. V shed 4 bases and J shed 7 bases, with 16 bases lying between them. CDR3 sequence (DNA): TGTGCCAGCAGCTCCTTAGGCGGGGTCGTTGAAAAACTGTTTTTT. It encodes CASSSLGGVVEKLFF.